What follows is one TCR beta chain and its context. Its antigen is still unknown. This entry is derived from a study of T cell repertoires in cytomegalovirus infection. Turning to the study itself: An indication of both CMV infection and matching HLA type came from public TCR beta signatures.

TCRdb recomputed calls from the reads with MiXCR, one row per CDR3 protein. In the table there are more than 40,000 distinct CDR3 sequences, 21% of which are singletons. Study-wide points: Within the response measured ex vivo, HLA-C-restricted CMV-specific TCR beta clonotypes were dominant.

The germline gives CDR1 SGHVS, CDR2 FQNEAQ. The length of the CDR3 is 13 residues. The ends lost 5 bases at V and 7 bases at J; junction bases unmatched: 7. Sequencing used CD8+ T cells from cultured PBMCs, obtained from culture after CMV antigen stimulation. This chain links TRBV7-8 with TRBJ1-2; 7 bases are a match to TRBD1. The receptor's source is a human donor in good health (CMV status not recorded). Some clones in this sample may be carry-over from other donors' samples. CDR3 protein: CASSPGQDSGYTF. CDR3 coding DNA: TGTGCCAGCAGCCCCGGACAGGATAGTGGCTACACCTTC.